Listed below are T cell receptor beta chains from one sample, sequenced in a study of CD8 T cells in Susac syndrome. Using its own MiXCR run on the immunoSEQ multiplex PCR reads, TCRdb lists one record per CDR3 protein. This sample has about 160,000 distinct CDR3 sequences; about 91% occur once, and the top ten carry more than 0.07%. Sequenced: CD4+ T cells from PBMCs. These receptors were taken from a human donor in good health. Both conserved end residues are part of each CDR3. The order of the fields is D gene, clone size, V gene, J gene, CDR3 DNA, CDR3 protein. A D gene is named only where the DNA matches it firmly. Clone size is given for some rows only: seen once, a few or many times, or a class if the clone is expanded.

>.|.|TRBV6-2/TRBV6-3|TRBJ1-5
TGTGCCAGCGCCTGGGGGAGCAATCAGCCCCAGCATTTT
CASAWGSNQPQHF
>.|.|TRBV5-1|TRBJ1-4
TGCGCCAGCAGCTTGGCTGATCCCAATGCTAATGAAAAACTGTTTTTT
CASSLADPNANEKLFF
>.|.|TRBV3-1|TRBJ2-7
TGTGCCAGCAGCCCTCGCGTCCACTACGAGCAGTACTTC
CASSPRVHYEQYF
>.|.|TRBV30|TRBJ1-5
TGTGCCTGGAGTCTTCCAGGGAGTCAGCCCCAGCATTTT
CAWSLPGSQPQHF
>.|.|TRBV3-1|TRBJ1-4
TGTGCCAGCAGCCAAGATTTACCCGGGTATGAAAAACTGTTTTTT
CASSQDLPGYEKLFF
>.|.|TRBV29-1|TRBJ2-5
TGCAGCGTTGAGGAAGGGGAAGAGACCCAGTACTTC
CSVEEGEETQYF
>.|.|TRBV5-6|TRBJ1-2
TGTGCCAGCAGCCCCTGGACCTTTGGCTACACCTTC
CASSPWTFGYTF
>TRBD2|.|TRBV7-2|TRBJ2-3
TGTGCCAGCAGCTCTGTAGCGGGGGGCGCAAGGACAGATACGCAGTATTTT
CASSSVAGGARTDTQYF
>TRBD1|.|TRBV18|TRBJ2-5
TGTGCCAGCACAGGGGTTGAGACCCAGTACTTC
CASTGVETQYF
>TRBD1|.|TRBV27|TRBJ2-7
TGTGCCAGCAGACGACAGGGGGGCAACGAGCAGTACTTC
CASRRQGGNEQYF
>TRBD1|.|TRBV6-6|TRBJ2-5
TGTGCCAGCACCGCGCGCACAGGGGCCGCAGAGACCCAGTACTTC
CASTARTGAAETQYF
>.|.|TRBV12-3/TRBV12-4|TRBJ2-7
TGTGCCAGCAGTTCCCCTCGGGGGCGGAGCTCCTACGAGCAGTACTTC
CASSSPRGRSSYEQYF
>.|once|TRBV18|TRBJ2-5
TGTGCCAGCTCACCACCAAGCCCCGGGGAGACCCAGTACTTC
CASSPPSPGETQYF
>.|few|TRBV11-2|TRBJ1-5
TGTGCCAGCAGCTTAGATCGAGGTCAGCCCCAGCATTTT
CASSLDRGQPQHF
>.|.|TRBV11-2|TRBJ1-1
TGTGCCAGCAGCCCATCCCGATCCGAAAAAGCTTTCTTT
CASSPSRSEKAFF
>.|.|TRBV27|TRBJ1-2
TGTGCCAGCAGTTTATTCGCTCCTTCCTCCGTAACCTATGGCTACACCTTC
CASSLFAPSSVTYGYTF
>.|.|TRBV6-4|TRBJ2-3
TGTGCCAGCAGTGACTCATACCGGGATACGCAGTATTTT
CASSDSYRDTQYF
>.|once|TRBV29-1|TRBJ2-5
TGCAGCGTTGTTGCCCTATTTGGAGAGACCCAGTACTTC
CSVVALFGETQYF
>.|.|TRBV13|TRBJ1-1
TGTGCCAGCAGCTACGGGGCGCCCCACAACACTGAAGCTTTCTTT
CASSYGAPHNTEAFF
>.|once|TRBV5-1|TRBJ2-2
TGCGCCAGCAGCTTAGGGACTTCGTTTGCCGGGGAGCTGTTTTTT
CASSLGTSFAGELFF
>.|once|TRBV30|TRBJ2-7
TGTGCCTGGAGTGTCAAACAGAGCTACGAGCAGTACTTC
CAWSVKQSYEQYF
>.|.|TRBV7-3|TRBJ2-3
TGTGCCAGCAGCAATCCCCGGCAGAGGGGGTTTACAGATACGCAGTATTTT
CASSNPRQRGFTDTQYF
>.|.|TRBV5-1|TRBJ1-5
TGCGCCAGCAGCGCCCGTCTGGGGCAGCCCCAGCATTTT
CASSARLGQPQHF
>.|.|TRBV3-1|TRBJ2-1
TGTGCCAGCCGTGCCCCGGGGAATGAGCAGTTCTTC
CASRAPGNEQFF
>.|.|TRBV10-1|TRBJ2-1
TGCGCCAGCAGTGCCTTCAGTGAGCAGTTCTTC
CASSAFSEQFF
>TRBD2|.|TRBV5-1|TRBJ2-1
TGCGCCAGCAGCTTGTCGGAAGCGGGGGGCTACAATGAGCAGTTCTTC
CASSLSEAGGYNEQFF
>TRBD2|.|TRBV10-2|TRBJ2-7
TGCGCCAGCAGACCTGGACTAGCCTACGAGCAGTACTTC
CASRPGLAYEQYF
>TRBD1|.|TRBV19|TRBJ2-6
TGTGCCAGTAGTTCCCGGGACAGGGGAGCTGGGGCCAACGTCCTGACTTTC
CASSSRDRGAGANVLTF
>.|.|TRBV7-3|TRBJ2-6
TGTGCCAGCAGCGTCGTCGGGTCTGGGGCCAACGTCCTGACTTTC
CASSVVGSGANVLTF
>.|.|TRBV19|TRBJ2-7
TGTGCCAGTAGTAGGGACCGAGCCTACGAGCAGTACTTC
CASSRDRAYEQYF
>.|.|TRBV2|TRBJ1-5
TGTGCCAGCAGGGTCTCTGACCAGCCCCAGCATTTT
CASRVSDQPQHF
>TRBD2|once|TRBV5-1|TRBJ2-3
TGCGCCAGCAGCTTCTTAGCGGGGGAGACAGATACGCAGTATTTT
CASSFLAGETDTQYF
>.|.|TRBV30|TRBJ1-1
TGTGCCTGGAGTGTGGTCTTGGGGACTGAAGCTTTCTTT
CAWSVVLGTEAFF
>.|.|TRBV5-1|TRBJ2-2
TGCGCCAGCAGCACTGGGCCTGCGCGAGTGAGGAACGGGGAGCTGTTTTTT
CASSTGPARVRNGELFF
>TRBD1|.|TRBV5-1|TRBJ1-1
TGCGCCAGCAGCCCCGAACCCCGGGACAGGGGGAACACTGAAGCTTTCTTT
CASSPEPRDRGNTEAFF
>.|.|TRBV28|TRBJ1-5
TGTGCCAGCAGAGGACTTGGGAATCAGCCCCAGCATTTT
CASRGLGNQPQHF
>.|.|TRBV10-3|TRBJ1-1
TGTGCCATATCGCGAGGAACTGAAGCTTTCTTT
CAISRGTEAFF
>.|.|TRBV5-6|TRBJ2-5
TGTGCCAGCAGCTTGGCCAGGGCGGGAGAGACCCAGTACTTC
CASSLARAGETQYF
>TRBD1|.|TRBV7-9|TRBJ1-3
TGTGCCAGCAGCGACCGACAGGGGATGGGAAACACCATATATTTT
CASSDRQGMGNTIYF
>.|.|TRBV29-1|TRBJ2-3
TGCAGCGTTGAAGGCGGCAGGTTCACAGATACGCAGTATTTT
CSVEGGRFTDTQYF
>.|.|TRBV12-3/TRBV12-4|TRBJ1-3
TGTGCCAGCAGTTTAGACGGGTTTGGAAACACCATATATTTT
CASSLDGFGNTIYF
>TRBD2|.|TRBV6-1|TRBJ2-1
TGTGCCAGCAGTGGCTTAGCGGGAAGGAGTACCTACAATGAGCAGTTCTTC
CASSGLAGRSTYNEQFF
>.|.|TRBV25-1|TRBJ2-7
TGTGCCAGCAGTGAACAGGGGAACGAGCAGTACTTC
CASSEQGNEQYF
>.|.|TRBV29-1|TRBJ1-3
TGCAGCGTTGTCGTAGACCACTCTGGAAACACCATATATTTT
CSVVVDHSGNTIYF
>.|.|TRBV29-1|TRBJ1-1
TGCAGCGGGGGTTGGGGGGATGAAGCTTTCTTT
CSGGWGDEAFF
>.|.|TRBV20-1|TRBJ2-5
TGCAGTGCCGGGACTCAAGAGACCCAGTACTTC
CSAGTQETQYF
>.|.|TRBV27|TRBJ2-1
TGTGCCATCGGGCGGGTAGGCTACAATGAGCAGTTCTTC
CAIGRVGYNEQFF
>TRBD1|.|TRBV19|TRBJ1-6
TGTGCCAGTAGACAGGGGATGAATTCACCCCTCCACTTT
CASRQGMNSPLHF
>.|.|TRBV11-2|TRBJ1-2
TGTGCCAGCAGCCCTCGGGCAGGGGCCCTCTATGGCTACACCTTC
CASSPRAGALYGYTF